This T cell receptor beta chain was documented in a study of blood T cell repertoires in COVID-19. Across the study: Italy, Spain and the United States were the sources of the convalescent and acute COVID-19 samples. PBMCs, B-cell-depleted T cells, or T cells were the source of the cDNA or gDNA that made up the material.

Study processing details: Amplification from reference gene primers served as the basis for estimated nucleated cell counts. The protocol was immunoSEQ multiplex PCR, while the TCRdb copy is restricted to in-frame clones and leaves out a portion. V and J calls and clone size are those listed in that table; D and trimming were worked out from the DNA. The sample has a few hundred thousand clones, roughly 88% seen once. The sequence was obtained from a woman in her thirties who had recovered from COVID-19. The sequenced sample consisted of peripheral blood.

In nucleotides, the CDR3 is TGTGCCAGCAGTGACCGGGGGGTGTCAGAGACCCAGTACTTC. This codes for CASSDRGVSETQYF. This rearrangement joins TRBV2 to TRBJ2-5; 7 bases are a match to TRBD2. The junction had 5 bases not matched to a gene; V was cut back by 3 bases and J by 4 bases. This CDR3 is 14 amino acids long. Germline CDR1 SNHLY, CDR2 FYNNEI. Together with reference TRBV2 and TRBJ2-5, the CDR3 gives the full variable domain: EPEVTQTPSHQVTQMGQEVILRCVPISNHLYFYWYRQILGQKVEFLVSFYNNEISEKSEIFDDQFSVERPDGSNFTLKIRSTKLEDSAMYFCASSDRGVSETQYFGPGTRLLVL.